One T cell receptor beta chain is described in this entry. This sample is part of a study of blood T cell repertoires in COVID-19. Study details: Collection of acute and convalescent COVID-19 samples took place in the United States, Italy and Spain.

The CDR3 runs 16 residues. Trimming shortened V by 5 bases and J by 0 bases, and 17 bases separated the two germline ends. CDR1 SGHRS and CDR2 YFSETQ come from the germline V gene. The assay was immunoSEQ multiplex PCR, and TCRdb's table has in-frame clones only and misses some. The sample contains around 250,000 clones, over 70% of which appear only once. The chain recombines TRBV5-1 with TRBJ2-5; D may be TRBD2 (5 bases). Sequencing used peripheral blood. The sequence was obtained from a woman aged 70-85 years with COVID-19, enrolled during active disease. CDR3 in amino acids: CASSPTFQRNQETQYF. The CDR3 DNA reads as TGCGCCAGCAGTCCGACCTTCCAGCGGAACCAAGAGACCCAGTACTTC. The full variable domain, with the rest looked up from reference TRBV5-1 and TRBJ2-5, is KAGVTQTPRYLIKTRGQQVTLSCSPISGHRSVSWYQQTPGQGLQFLFEYFSETQRNKGNFPGRFSGRQFSNSRSEMNVSTLELGDSALYLCASSPTFQRNQETQYFGPGTRLLVL.